Each of the 31 T cell receptor beta chains below was sequenced from the same sample in a study of cytomegalovirus exposure and HLA in healthy donors. PCR was performed using 60 Vbeta and 13 Jbeta primers. The method was immunoSEQ multiplex PCR; TCRdb's version includes in-frame clones alone and lacks a portion of them. The sample holds around 130,000 clones, approximately 80% seen once. The sequenced sample was PBMCs. Receptors originate from a woman in her late teens or twenties in good health and CMV-seronegative.

The chain uses TRBV5-1 and TRBJ2-3, with D tentatively TRBD2 (5 bases). Germline V gene lookup returns CDR1 SGHRS and CDR2 YFSETQ. The CDR3 is 14 amino acids. Between the trimmed V and J ends, which lost 0 bases and 5 bases, there was a span of 10 bases. CDR3 amino acids: CASSLDLRGDTQYF. As DNA, the CDR3 is TGCGCCAGCAGCTTGGACTTACGGGGAGATACGCAGTATTTT.

The CDR3 coding sequence is TGTGCCAGCAGCTCAAACTACGAGCAGTACTTC. Translating gives CASSSNYEQYF. The V and J genes are TRBV7-8 and TRBJ2-7, with no clear D. This CDR3 contains 11 residues. V lost 4 bases and J lost 3, with 4 bases in between. Germline values: CDR1 SGHVS, CDR2 FQNEAQ.

The chain uses TRBV7-9 and TRBJ1-1, with a weak D call TRBD1 (6 bases). Trimming removed 5 bases from V and 0 bases from J, with 19 bases in between. Germline values: CDR1 SEHNR, CDR2 FQNEAQ (reference sequence). There are 17 residues in the CDR3. CDR3 sequence reads: CASSPKGQGIMNTEAFF. In DNA form, the CDR3 reads TGTGCCAGCAGCCCAAAGGGCCAGGGGATTATGAACACTGAAGCTTTCTTT.

V gene TRBV19 combines with J gene TRBJ2-1, with D uncertain. Germline CDR1 LNHDA, CDR2 SQIVND (reference sequence). This CDR3 region has 14 residues. V gave up 1 base and J gave up 7 bases, with 11 bases separating them. CDR3 in amino acids: CASSIASAVNEQFF. In nucleotides, the CDR3 is TGTGCCAGTAGTATAGCGTCCGCGGTAAATGAGCAGTTCTTC.

The rearrangement links TRBV5-1 to TRBJ2-5, with TRBD2 matching over 12 bases. The CDR3 has 16 amino acids. The ends lost 0 bases at V and 4 bases at J; junction bases unmatched: 4. Germline V gene sequence: CDR1 SGHRS, CDR2 YFSETQ. The DNA of the CDR3 is TGCGCCAGCAGCTTGGGACTAGCGGGAGTGGCAGAGACCCAGTACTTC. Translated, it gives CASSLGLAGVAETQYF.

As regards this clone: The junction departs from germline at one end; a sequencing error may be responsible. This chain links TRBV25-1 with TRBJ2-7, with a tentative D call TRBD2 (5 bases). Germline-derived CDR1 and CDR2 are MGHDK and SYGVNS. CDR3 length: 12 amino acids. The DNA for the CDR3 is TGTGCCGTCGTACGTGGGGAGACTTGCATGAACTTC. Amino acids: CAVVRGETCMNF.

In this sample, this clone turned up a few times. The chain uses TRBV30 and TRBJ1-1; D ambiguous. The V and J ends lost 0 bases and 7 bases respectively, with 18 bases between them. CDR1 GTSNPN and CDR2 SVGIG come from the germline V gene (reference sequence). This CDR3 contains 15 residues. CDR3 residues: CAWSVGGRLVVEAFF. The CDR3 region has the DNA TGTGCCTGGAGTGTAGGAGGGCGGTTAGTTGTTGAAGCTTTCTTT.

The chain joins TRBV27 to TRBJ1-2; the D gene is possibly TRBD1 (5 bases). Germline V CDR1 and CDR2: MNHEY, SMNVEV (reference sequence). The CDR3 is made up of 17 amino acids. V was cut by 2 bases and J by 4 bases, with 20 bases left in between. CDR3 region: CASSLGNGADSGYGYTF. Written as DNA, the CDR3 is TGTGCCAGCAGTTTAGGTAATGGTGCCGACAGTGGCTATGGCTACACCTTC.

The chain employs TRBV10-3 and TRBJ1-1; maybe TRBD1 (6 bases). CDR1 and CDR2 from the germline V gene are ENHRY and SYGVKD. The CDR3 is 12 residues long. Trimming stripped 6 bases from V and 6 bases from J, with 11 bases between. CDR3 DNA: TGTGCCATCAGCAGGGGTACCGCTGAAGCTTTCTTT. Its protein is CAISRGTAEAFF.

The chain recombines TRBV27 with TRBJ2-7, with 9 bases identical to TRBD1. In germline, CDR1 is MNHEY, CDR2 SMNVEV (reference sequence). The J segment lost 2 bases and the V segment lost 8 bases, leaving 7 bases of the junction unmatched. The length of the CDR3 is 14 residues. The CDR3 sequence is CASRQGGTAYEQYF. CDR3 sequence (DNA): TGTGCCAGCCGACAGGGGGGTACCGCCTACGAGCAGTACTTC.

This chain joins TRBV6-5 and TRBJ1-1; TRBD1 agrees at 7 bases. This CDR3 is 13 amino acids long. Germline V gene data show CDR1 as MNHEY and CDR2 as SVGAGI. Trimming cost V 2 bases and J 4 bases; bases outside gene matches: 1. CDR3 bases: TGTGCCAGCAGTTACCGGACAGGCACTGAAGCTTTCTTT. It specifies CASSYRTGTEAFF.

The V and J genes are TRBV25-1 and TRBJ2-3; D not certain. This CDR3 has 16 residues. Germline CDR1 is MGHDK and CDR2 is SYGVNS. Trimming cost V 1 base and J 0 bases, with 11 bases left between them. CDR3 region: CASSEFGRLSTDTQYF. The CDR3, as DNA: TGTGCCAGCAGTGAATTTGGCAGACTTAGCACAGATACGCAGTATTTT.

The chain links TRBV10-1 to TRBJ2-1; TRBD2 agrees at 7 bases. Trimming at V came to 4 bases and at J to 5 bases, leaving 2 bases not matched to a gene. CDR3 length equals 13 residues. In germline, CDR1 is WNHNN, CDR2 SYGVQD (reference sequence). The CDR3 reads CASSGDYDNEQFF. CDR3 DNA sequence: TGCGCCAGCAGTGGGGACTATGACAATGAGCAGTTCTTC.

The genes are TRBV4-3 and TRBJ2-1; D is possibly TRBD1 (5 bases). This CDR3 comprises 18 residues. The germline V and J ends were trimmed by 0 bases and 1 base, with 16 bases remaining between them. Germline values: CDR1 LGHNA, CDR2 YSLEER. The chain's CDR3 is CASSQDRPGWESYNEQFF. The CDR3 coding sequence is TGCGCCAGCAGCCAAGATAGGCCAGGGTGGGAATCCTACAATGAGCAGTTCTTC.

A word on this clone: The sample carries other DNA sequences with the same CDR3. The chain combines TRBV13 with TRBJ2-3; 7 bases fit TRBD1. Per the germline V gene, CDR1 is PRHDT and CDR2 is FYEKMQ (reference sequence). J gave up 3 bases and V 3 bases, and 0 bases lay outside the gene matches. This CDR3 contains 13 residues. CDR3: CASSLTGTDTQYF. CDR3 sequence (DNA): TGTGCCAGCAGCTTGACAGGGACAGATACGCAGTATTTT. The variable domain in full, with the rest retrieved from reference TRBV13 and TRBJ2-3, is AAGVIQSPRHLIKEKRETATLKCYPIPRHDTVYWYQQGPGQDPQFLISFYEKMQSDKGSIPDRFSAQQFSDYHSELNMSSLELGDSALYFCASSLTGTDTQYFGPGTRLTVL.

CDR3 sequence reads: CASSSLAVSSYEQYF. The DNA of the CDR3 is TGTGCCAGCAGCTCGCTAGCGGTTAGCTCCTACGAGCAGTACTTC. The chain carries TRBV5-6 and TRBJ2-7; 7 nucleotides line up with TRBD2. With V trimmed by 3 bases and J by 0 bases, 6 bases remained unmatched. CDR3 size: 15 residues. The germline V gene has CDR1 SGHDT and CDR2 YYEEEE.

The chain combines TRBV7-9 with TRBJ1-4, with a possible D match to TRBD1 (5 bases). The germline V gene encodes CDR1 SEHNR and CDR2 FQNEAQ (reference sequence). This CDR3 is built from 14 residues. The V end was cut by 0 bases, the J end by 8 bases, with 10 bases between. This CDR3 is CASSLARVDEKLFF. The DNA for the CDR3 is TGTGCCAGCAGCTTAGCCAGGGTTGACGAAAAACTGTTTTTT. Supplemented by reference TRBV7-9 and TRBJ1-4, the full variable domain reads DTGVSQNPRHKITKRGQNVTFRCDPISEHNRLYWYRQTLGQGPEFLTYFQNEAQLEKSRLLSDRFSAERPKGSFSTLEIQRTEQGDSAMYLCASSLARVDEKLFFGSGTQLSVL.

V usage is TRBV12-2 and J usage is TRBJ2-7; TRBD2, as called in the table, went unchecked against the DNA. TRBV12-2 is labeled a pseudogene. The CDR3 runs to 13 residues. The CDR3: CASRSTPNYEQYF. The CDR3 nucleotides are TGTGCAAGTCGCTCTACTCCGAACTACGAGCAGTACTTC.

The CDR3 loop reads CASSWAPNSPLHF. In nucleotides, the CDR3 is TGTGCCAGTAGCTGGGCCCCCAATTCACCCCTCCACTTT. The chain carries TRBV19 and TRBJ1-6, with D unresolved. Trimming removed 6 bases at V and 7 bases at J, with 10 bases between. CDR1 is LNHDA, CDR2 SQIVND, per germline (reference sequence). There are 13 residues in the CDR3.

The chain is built from TRBV5-5 and TRBJ1-4; 7 bases fit TRBD1. J lost 2 bases, V lost 5 bases, and 3 bases had no gene match. Germline CDR1 reads SGHKS; CDR2 reads YYEKEE (reference sequence). The CDR3 contains 14 residues. In DNA, the CDR3 is TGTGCCAGCAGTCTCAGGGGGACTAATGAAAAACTGTTTTTT. This sequence encodes CASSLRGTNEKLFF. The entire variable domain, with the rest obtained from reference TRBV5-5 and TRBJ1-4, is as follows: DAGVTQSPTHLIKTRGQQVTLRCSPISGHKSVSWYQQVLGQGPQFIFQYYEKEERGRGNFPDRFSARQFPNYSSELNVNALLLGDSALYLCASSLRGTNEKLFFGSGTQLSVL.

The J gene is TRBJ1-5, the V gene TRBV19; unclear D gene. V was clipped by 5 bases and J by 2 bases, with 10 bases between them. From germline, CDR1 is LNHDA and CDR2 SQIVND (reference sequence). The CDR3 has 14 residues. Here the CDR3 reads CASSPDTGNQPQHF. CDR3 nucleotide sequence: TGTGCCAGTAGTCCAGACACGGGCAATCAGCCCCAGCATTTT.

This clone showed up just a few times. The CDR3 bases are TGTGCCAGCACCCACCTAGGACAGGGTGAATCACCCCTCCACTTT. It translates to CASTHLGQGESPLHF. The J gene is TRBJ1-6, the V gene TRBV28; 8 nucleotides line up with TRBD1. This CDR3 is 15 amino acids long. Germline V gene lookup returns CDR1 MDHEN and CDR2 SYDVKM. V was clipped by 7 bases and J by 10 bases; unmatched bases: 12.

This clone was picked up one time. DNA of the CDR3: TGTGCCAGCACCAATAGGGGGTCGAACACTGAAGCTTTCTTT. As protein: CASTNRGSNTEAFF. V and J are TRBV6-1 and TRBJ1-1; TRBD1 is a possible D gene (6 bases). This CDR3 contains 14 residues. Trimming stripped 7 bases from V and 1 base from J, with 13 bases between. Germline V lookup: CDR1 MNHNS, CDR2 SASEGT.

The gene calls are TRBV6-5 and TRBJ2-3, with TRBD2 identical over 8 bases. The V gene end was trimmed by 2 bases and the J gene end by 4 bases; junction bases not matched to a gene: 5. The CDR3 has 15 residues. In germline, CDR1 is MNHEY, CDR2 SVGAGI. In DNA form, the CDR3 reads TGTGCCAGCAGTTACCGGGAGGGATCGCCAGATACGCAGTATTTT. This sequence encodes CASSYREGSPDTQYF.

This clone appeared a single time. CDR3 residues: CASREGLQAEAFF. The CDR3 coding sequence is TGTGCCAGCCGCGAGGGACTTCAGGCTGAAGCTTTCTTT. This sequence joins TRBV27 and TRBJ1-1; possible D gene TRBD1, 5 bases. V lost 8 bases and J lost 6, with 16 bases in between. Germline V gene sequence: CDR1 MNHEY, CDR2 SMNVEV (reference sequence). The CDR3 is made up of 13 amino acids.

The V call is TRBV2, the J call TRBJ1-6; a weak D match, TRBD1 (5 bases). V gave up 6 bases and J gave up 2 bases, with 14 bases separating them. Germline V gives CDR1 SNHLY, CDR2 FYNNEI. This CDR3 has 16 amino acids. CDR3 DNA sequence: TGTGCCAGCAGCGCTACAGGTGTCCCCTATAATTCACCCCTCCACTTT. Translation: CASSATGVPYNSPLHF.

About this clone: Its ends do not fully match the called genes, so a read error is possible. The gene calls are TRBV5-1 and TRBJ2-1, with 10 bases lining up with TRBD1. The germline V gene encodes CDR1 SGHRS and CDR2 YFSETQ. The CDR3 is made up of 16 amino acids. CDR3 residues: CASSSTGTGVNNEQLF. CDR3 in DNA: TGCGCCAGCAGCTCCACCGGGACAGGGGTAAACAATGAGCAGCTCTTC.

This chain links TRBV6-5 with TRBJ1-1; D is undetermined. Per germline, CDR1 MNHEY and CDR2 SVGAGI. The V gene lost 0 bases and the J gene lost 0 bases, with 11 bases spanning the gap. The CDR3 spans 16 residues. CDR3 in amino acids: CASSYSVGEMNTEAFF. DNA of the CDR3: TGTGCCAGCAGTTACTCCGTCGGGGAGATGAACACTGAAGCTTTCTTT.

The chain uses TRBV27 and TRBJ1-4; perhaps TRBD1 as D (6 bases). The CDR3 loop spans 14 amino acids. The V and J ends lost 2 bases and 8 bases respectively, with 12 bases between them. CDR1 is MNHEY and CDR2 is SMNVEV in the germline V gene (reference sequence). In DNA form, the CDR3 reads TGTGCCAGCAGTTTAAGAGGGGGAGAAGAAAAACTGTTTTTT. This gives the protein CASSLRGGEEKLFF.

The chain recombines TRBV18 with TRBJ1-5, with 8 positions matching TRBD1. Germline CDR1 reads KGHSH; CDR2 reads LQKENI. Germline trimming cut 2 bases from V and 7 bases from J; bases unmatched to any gene: 7. There are 15 residues in the CDR3. The CDR3 bases are TGTGCCAGCTCACCAAATGCAGGGGGCGACCAGCCCCAGCATTTT. It translates to CASSPNAGGDQPQHF.

This chain uses TRBV4-1 with TRBJ1-5; tentatively, D is TRBD1 (5 bases). The CDR3 extends over 15 amino acids. V was pared by 0 bases and J by 6 bases, with 12 bases between. Germline V gives CDR1 MGHRA, CDR2 YSYEKL. The CDR3 sequence: CASSQDRVPAQPQHF. DNA for the CDR3: TGCGCCAGCAGCCAAGACAGGGTCCCCGCTCAGCCCCAGCATTTT.